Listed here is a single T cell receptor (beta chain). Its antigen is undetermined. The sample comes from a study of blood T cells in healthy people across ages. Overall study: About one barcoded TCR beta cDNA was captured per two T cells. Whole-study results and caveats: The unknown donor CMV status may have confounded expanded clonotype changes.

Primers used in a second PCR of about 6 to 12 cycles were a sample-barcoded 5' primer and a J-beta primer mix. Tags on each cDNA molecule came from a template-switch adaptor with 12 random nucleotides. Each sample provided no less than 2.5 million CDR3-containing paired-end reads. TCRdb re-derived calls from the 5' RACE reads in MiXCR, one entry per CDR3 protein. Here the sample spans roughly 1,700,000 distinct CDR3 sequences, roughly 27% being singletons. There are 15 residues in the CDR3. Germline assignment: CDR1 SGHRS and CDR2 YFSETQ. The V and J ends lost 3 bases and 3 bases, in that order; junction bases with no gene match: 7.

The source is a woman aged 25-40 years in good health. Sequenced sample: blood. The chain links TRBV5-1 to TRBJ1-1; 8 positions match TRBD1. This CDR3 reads CASSSGQGTYTEAFF. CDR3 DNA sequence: TGCGCCAGCAGCTCCGGACAGGGCACATACACTGAAGCTTTCTTT.